This T cell receptor (beta chain) was sequenced in a study of T cells in Graves' hyperthyroidism and ophthalmopathy. Looking at the study overall: Specimen type is peripheral blood, collected at initial diagnosis prior to any treatment. Study results and limitations: Blood also showed most of the thyroid clonotypes that were expanded above 0.001. From stable hyperthyroidism, ophthalmopathy was separated by a 13 V-J model.

CDR3 length: 13 amino acids. The V gene lost 3 bases and the J gene lost 4 bases, with 9 bases spanning the gap. Germline V lookup: CDR1 MNHNS, CDR2 SASEGT. This clonotype was seen many times. Its antigen is unidentified. Every diagnosis used clinical symptoms, serum thyroxine and TRAb, thyroid ultrasound and orbital computed tomography. RNA transcripts gave rise to amplified TCR beta CDR3 regions. Using the HTBI primer set, a first-round RT-PCR was run on the TCR CDR3. One entry per CDR3 protein, called by TCRdb with MiXCR from the multiplex PCR reads. The sample lists about 250,000 distinct CDR3 sequences; about 25% were seen once.

This receptor was taken from a middle-aged woman with Graves' ophthalmopathy. Sequenced: blood. The chain is built from TRBV6-1 and TRBJ1-2; tentatively, D is TRBD1 (5 bases). The CDR3 is CASSDRDFYGYTF. CDR3 nucleotides: TGTGCCAGCAGTGACAGGGACTTCTATGGCTACACCTTC.